The 20 T cell receptor beta chains listed next were all sequenced from one sample in a study of T cell repertoires in cytomegalovirus infection. TCRdb reprocessed the reads via MiXCR and lists one record per CDR3 protein. The table includes roughly 500,000 distinct CDR3 sequences, over 9% detected once. Sample: PBMCs. These receptor sequences come from a human donor in good health (CMV status not recorded). Some clones in this sample may be carry-over from other donors' samples.

The sample holds many counts of this clonotype. J is TRBJ2-7 and V is TRBV11-2; D uncertain. Per the germline V gene, CDR1 is SGHAT and CDR2 is FQNNGV. The CDR3 is 10 residues long. V lost 8 bases to trimming and J lost 3 bases, with 5 bases between them. In nucleotides, the CDR3 is TGTGCCAGCGGCGTCTACGAGCAGTACTTC. Translated, it gives CASGVYEQYF.

CDR3 DNA sequence: TGTGCCAGCAGCCAAGGGCAGAGGAGCTCCTACGAGCAGTACTTC. This codes for CASSQGQRSSYEQYF. The rearrangement links TRBV14 to TRBJ2-7; D is unresolved. Germline lookup yields CDR1 SGHDN and CDR2 FVKESK. Trimming took off 1 base at V and 0 bases at J, with 10 bases between the two ends. The CDR3 runs 15 residues.

This chain links TRBV12-5 with TRBJ1-1, with unresolved D. The V and J ends lost 2 bases and 5 bases respectively, with 6 bases between them. The germline V gene encodes CDR1 LGHNT and CDR2 FRNRAP. The CDR3 is 12 residues long. The CDR3, as DNA: TGTGCTAGTGGTTTGAAAGGAACTGAAGCTTTCTTT. Its translation: CASGLKGTEAFF.

This clonotype came up many times. This chain's CDR3 is CASSTTGVATNEKLFF. In DNA form, the CDR3 reads TGTGCCAGCAGTACAACAGGGGTGGCGACTAATGAAAAACTGTTTTTT. The V call is TRBV6-5, the J call TRBJ1-4; TRBD1 matches at 7 bases. The V and J ends lost 5 bases and 2 bases, in that order; junction bases with no gene match: 8. CDR3 length: 16 amino acids. The germline CDR1 and CDR2 sequences are MNHEY and SVGAGI.

This clonotype has a count of ten or more. The CDR3 DNA is TGTGCCAGCAGCTTAGCCCGGGACACTTCGTACTTC. Protein sequence: CASSLARDTSYF. This chain links TRBV7-9 with TRBJ2-5; D is perhaps TRBD1 (6 bases). This CDR3 has 12 residues. The germline V and J ends were trimmed by 0 bases and 13 bases, with 12 bases remaining between them. The germline gives CDR1 SEHNR, CDR2 FQNEAQ (reference sequence).

This clonotype came up a few times. This sequence joins TRBV7-9 and TRBJ2-5; 10 bases fit TRBD1. CDR1 SEHNR and CDR2 FQNEAQ come from the germline V gene (reference sequence). This CDR3 contains 16 residues. Unmatched junction bases numbered 13, after V lost 7 bases and J lost 5 bases. The CDR3 sequence is CASIRARQGARETQYF. For the CDR3, the DNA is TGTGCCAGCATTCGGGCAAGACAGGGGGCGAGGGAGACCCAGTACTTC.

On this clonotype itself: A clone one base away is much larger, so this may be a read error. The rearrangement joins TRBV12-3 or TRBV12-4 to TRBJ1-5, with D perhaps matching TRBD1 (5 bases). Deletions cut 8 bases from V and 4 bases from J, with 15 bases between. This CDR3 has 14 amino acids. CDR3 DNA: TGTGCCAGCGAGGGACTGGTAAGAAATCAGCCCCAGCATTTT. As protein: CASEGLVRNQPQHF.

This clonotype was seen at least ten times. The V gene is TRBV6-6, the J gene TRBJ2-7, with D uncertain. The CDR3 loop spans 15 amino acids. V lost 4 bases, J lost 0 bases, and 13 bases lay in between. From germline, CDR1 is MNHNY and CDR2 SVGAGI (reference sequence). The CDR3 DNA reads TGTGCCAGCAGTTCCCCGGACCCGAGCTCCTACGAGCAGTACTTC. Its translation is CASSSPDPSSYEQYF.

This clonotype was observed many times. The J gene is TRBJ2-7, the V gene TRBV7-9; D remains ambiguous. V gave up 4 bases and J gave up 0 bases, with 13 bases separating them. The CDR3 loop spans 15 amino acids. CDR1 is SEHNR and CDR2 is FQNEAQ in the germline V gene (reference sequence). The CDR3 DNA is TGTGCCAGCAGCTCCTTCCGGCAGCGCTCCTACGAGCAGTACTTC. Residues: CASSSFRQRSYEQYF. Looking up the rest from reference TRBV7-9 and TRBJ2-7 gives the full variable domain: DTGVSQNPRHKITKRGQNVTFRCDPISEHNRLYWYRQTLGQGPEFLTYFQNEAQLEKSRLLSDRFSAERPKGSFSTLEIQRTEQGDSAMYLCASSSFRQRSYEQYFGPGTRLTVT.

A word on this clonotype: At one boundary the junction diverges from the germline segment, which might be a read error. This chain joins TRBV3-1 and TRBJ2-2, with D possibly matching TRBD1 (5 bases). Per germline, CDR1 LGHDT and CDR2 YNNKEL (reference sequence). This CDR3 has 16 residues. The CDR3 loop reads CASSQDWGTNTRELFF. CDR3 nucleotide sequence: TGTGCCAGCAGCCAAGATTGGGGCACTAACACCAGGGAGCTGTTTTTT. The full variable domain, rest sourced from reference TRBV3-1 and TRBJ2-2, is DTAVSQTPKYLVTQMGNDKSIKCEQNLGHDTMYWYKQDSKKFLKIMFSYNNKELIINETVPNRFSPKSPDKAHLNLHINSLELGDSAVYFCASSQDWGTNTRELFFGEGSRLTVL.

This clonotype occurred many times. This chain links TRBV20-1 with TRBJ1-5, with a weak D call TRBD1 (6 bases). This CDR3 has 16 amino acids. The V and J ends lost 6 bases and 0 bases respectively, with 18 bases between them. Germline CDR1 and CDR2: DFQATT and SNEGSKA (reference sequence). The CDR3 sequence is CSAQEGGAVSNQPQHF. For the CDR3, the DNA is TGCAGTGCCCAAGAGGGGGGGGCCGTTAGCAATCAGCCCCAGCATTTT.

This rearrangement joins TRBV29-1 to TRBJ2-6, with D possibly TRBD1 on 6 matching bases. The CDR3 spans 15 residues. Germline CDR1 and CDR2: SQVTM and ANQGSEA. Between the trimmed V and J ends, which lost 4 bases and 4 bases, there was a span of 14 bases. CDR3 sequence reads: CSVVPGTTGANVLTF. As DNA, the CDR3 is TGCAGCGTTGTTCCCGGGACAACCGGGGCCAACGTCCTGACTTTC. Full variable domain (rest looked up from reference TRBV29-1 and TRBJ2-6): SAVISQKPSRDICQRGTSLTIQCQVDSQVTMMFWYRQQPGQSLTLIATANQGSEATYESGFVIDKFPISRPNLTFSTLTVSNMSPEDSSIYLCSVVPGTTGANVLTFGAGSRLTVL.

This rearrangement joins TRBV6-5 to TRBJ1-2; 12 bases agree with TRBD1. Germline trimming cut 1 base from V and 3 bases from J; bases unmatched to any gene: 3. Germline-derived CDR1 and CDR2 are MNHEY and SVGAGI. This CDR3 spans 16 amino acids. The CDR3 DNA sequence: TGTGCCAGCAGTTACTATGGGACAGGGGGCTACTATGGCTACACCTTC. It encodes CASSYYGTGGYYGYTF.

The sample holds a few counts of this clonotype. This chain connects TRBV20-1 to TRBJ1-1; a weak D match, TRBD1 (5 bases). The CDR3 is 15 amino acids. V lost 3 bases, J lost 1 base, and 15 bases lay in between. Germline CDR1 and CDR2: DFQATT and SNEGSKA (reference sequence). The CDR3 region has the DNA TGCAGTGCTAGTGATACTGGAGGGGCGAACACTGAAGCTTTCTTT. Amino acid sequence: CSASDTGGANTEAFF.

This clonotype was seen many times. The chain couples TRBV19 to TRBJ2-6; 10 nucleotides line up with TRBD2. Per germline, CDR1 LNHDA and CDR2 SQIVND (reference sequence). The CDR3 runs to 17 residues. J gave up 0 bases and V 6 bases, and 5 bases lay outside the gene matches. The CDR3 DNA reads as TGTGCCAGTAGCCCGGGACTAGCGCGCTCTGGGGCCAACGTCCTGACTTTC. This sequence encodes CASSPGLARSGANVLTF.

In this sample, this clonotype turned up a few times. This chain uses TRBV6-4 with TRBJ2-1; unclear D gene. CDR1 is MRHNA and CDR2 is SNTAGT in the germline V gene. CDR3 length: 13 residues. The V end lost 5 bases, the J end lost 7 bases, and 12 bases lay between the germline ends. The CDR3 region has the DNA TGTGCCAGCAGTTCCCTTTTAGGAAATGAGCAGTTCTTC. Its translation is CASSSLLGNEQFF.

This clonotype was observed at least ten times. This sequence joins TRBV28 and TRBJ2-6; D unclear. The CDR3 extends over 15 amino acids. Germline CDR1 reads MDHEN; CDR2 reads SYDVKM. The ends were cut back, 4 bases at V and 0 bases at J, with 7 bases in the middle. CDR3 protein: CASSSPSSGANVLTF. The CDR3 DNA reads as TGTGCCAGCAGTTCACCCAGCTCTGGGGCCAACGTCCTGACTTTC.

The chain couples TRBV20-1 to TRBJ2-5; D uncertain. The ends were cut back, 0 bases at V and 5 bases at J, with 19 bases in the middle. Germline V gives CDR1 DFQATT, CDR2 SNEGSKA (reference sequence). This CDR3 comprises 16 residues. The CDR3 is CSARDHGPRAGETQYF. DNA for the CDR3: TGCAGTGCTAGAGACCACGGACCCCGCGCCGGGGAGACCCAGTACTTC.

The rearrangement uses TRBV29-1 and TRBJ1-3, with a tentative D call TRBD1 (5 bases). Germline values: CDR1 SQVTM, CDR2 ANQGSEA. V gave up 5 bases and J gave up 4 bases, with 6 bases separating them. This CDR3 spans 11 amino acids. The CDR3 coding sequence is TGCAGCGTTAGACAGGGAAACACCATATATTTT. This translates into CSVRQGNTIYF.

This clonotype was seen ten or more times. The CDR3 region has the DNA TGTGCCAGCAGCTTACTAGCGGGAGATAATGAGCAGTTCTTC. Encoded protein: CASSLLAGDNEQFF. The chain has TRBV28 and TRBJ2-1; 11 positions match TRBD2. The germline gives CDR1 MDHEN, CDR2 SYDVKM. The CDR3 runs 14 residues. V dropped 6 bases and J dropped 7; count of bases not matched to a gene: 5. The full variable domain, completed using reference TRBV28 and TRBJ2-1, is DVKVTQSSRYLVKRTGEKVFLECVQDMDHENMFWYRQDPGLGLRLIYFSYDVKMKEKGDIPEGYSVSREKKERFSLILESASTNQTSMYLCASSLLAGDNEQFFGPGTRLTVL.